This TCR beta chain was profiled in a study of blood T cell repertoires in COVID-19. Study-level background: PBMCs, B-cell-depleted T cells, or T cells provided the cDNA or gDNA that made up the material.

V was cut by 4 bases and J by 2 bases, with 8 bases left in between. This CDR3 spans 13 amino acids. CDR1 and CDR2 (germline): SNHLY, FYNNEI. The protocol was immunoSEQ multiplex PCR, while the TCRdb copy is restricted to in-frame clones and leaves out a portion. This table holds fewer than 150,000 clones, approximately 84% found once. The sample was peripheral blood. The source is a human donor in a cohort sampled during active COVID-19. The chain recombines TRBV2 with TRBJ1-1; D gene ambiguous. CDR3 sequence: CASSVMRNTEAFF. The CDR3 DNA reads as TGTGCCAGCAGTGTTATGAGAAACACTGAAGCTTTCTTT.